This T cell receptor (beta chain) originates from a study of blood T cell repertoires in COVID-19 (dated by TCRdb to 2018 to 2020). Concerning the study at large: The collaborator samples originated in the United States, Italy and Spain and spanned the acute and convalescent phases of COVID-19. The prospective study material was composed of cDNA or gDNA derived from T cells, B-cell-depleted T cells, or PBMCs. Subjects who had been exposed to COVID-19, were actively infected with it, or had recovered from it provided the deeply sampled blood TCRbeta repertoires that made up the dataset. A freely available public database, intended as a resource for researchers studying the immune response to SARS-CoV-2, is where the repertoires were released. The samples were drawn from two sources: the first 160 participants of the ongoing ImmuneRACE study, and 1,000 to 1,500 subjects contributed by 6 global collaborators. Sample metadata almost always included a de-identified subject ID, COVID-19 status, age in years and sex. Where available, HLA class I and class II types were taken from metadata supplied by the sample provider and were not determined by assay-based typing. Summary of the overall study and its limitations: The amount of clinical and demographic metadata varied by source and participant and was provided uncurated.

A note on this clone: The target of this receptor is not known. No much larger clone is present one base from it, and per-base qualities are unavailable.

TCRbeta CDR3 regions were amplified from genomic DNA using the immunoSEQ Assay, a bias-controlled multiplex PCR. Under the source paper's analysis protocol: The number of nucleated cells in each sample was estimated by amplification of reference gene primers within the assay. To quantify the absolute abundance of each unique TCRbeta CDR3 rearrangement, sequence reads were collapsed and filtered. For each sample, productive Simpson clonality was calculated as the square root of Simpson's diversity index over productive rearrangements. TCRdb obtained this table from immuneACCESS and retained in-frame rearrangements with V and J assigned. These tables miss some clones; where compared with another copy, unresolved V genes account for less than half of the shortfall, and the remainder is unexplained. For V, J and clone size, that table is used; D and trimming come from the DNA. Within this sample are about 160,000 clones, with roughly four fifths of them counted one time only. Approximately 10% of the sample rests with the top ten.

Each collaborating institution followed its own protocols to collect whole blood in K2EDTA tubes. For TCRbeta analysis, collaborator samples were shipped as frozen whole blood, as isolated PBMCs, or as DNA extracted from either sample type. CDR1 LGHNA and CDR2 YSLEER were looked up in the germline V gene. Including cysteine and phenylalanine, the CDR3 has 15 amino acids. Only the CDR3 portion is preserved as DNA: 45 bases, with reading frame beginning at the first base. V sheds 1 base and J sheds 4 bases, leaving 13 bases between their ends. This clonotype was sampled from a human donor in a cohort sampled during active COVID-19. Recombination connected TRBV4-3 to TRBJ1-2; a tentative D call is TRBD1 (6 bases match). Sequenced material: peripheral blood. The CDR3 region has the sequence CASSQGAGAGYGYTF. The nucleotides read TGCGCCAGCAGCCAAGGGGCAGGGGCAGGCTATGGCTACACCTTC.